This TCR beta chain was obtained from a study of OX40 agonist ivuxolimab in advanced cancers. On the study more broadly: An agonistic anti-OX40 (CD134) antibody, ivuxolimab, was used to treat the patients. Patients undergoing dose escalation presented with hepatocellular carcinoma, melanoma, renal cell or head and neck cancer. Therapy given before enrollment (anti-PD-1, anti-PD-L1 or anti-CTLA-4) was allowed, and over 35% had some. Partial responses occurred in Three dose-escalation patients, one with hepatocellular carcinoma and two with cutaneous melanoma.

Measured with immunoSEQ multiplex PCR; TCRdb has only the in-frame clones, and not every one. The sample yields approximately 100,000 clones, 90% seen once. V was shortened by 5 bases and J by 1 base, with 15 bases between the two germline ends. Germline loops: CDR1 SGHVS, CDR2 FNYEAQ. The CDR3 is 15 amino acids. Sequencing was performed on CD4+ or CD8+ T cells sorted from blood, taken in a trial of the OX40 agonist ivuxolimab. This chain links TRBV7-6 with TRBJ2-7; D is uncertain. The TCR originated in an adult with an advanced solid tumor such as melanoma, head and neck, liver or kidney cancer. The CDR3 DNA sequence: TGTGCCAGCAGCGCCAAGGATTCTACGTCCTACGAGCAGTACTTC. Residues: CASSAKDSTSYEQYF.